The TCR beta chain under discussion was sequenced for a study of CD8 T cells in Susac syndrome. Reverse transcription of about 0.45 to 1 ug RNA was carried out with random hexamers. TCRdb passed the immunoSEQ multiplex PCR reads through MiXCR, listing each CDR3 protein once. The sample has 100,000 to 150,000 distinct CDR3 sequences; around 95% are singletons. Germline values: CDR1 LGHNA, CDR2 YSLEER. The CDR3 has 17 amino acids. V shed 1 base, J shed 4 bases, and the junction held 10 bases outside the gene matches. The chain has TRBV4-3 and TRBJ2-1, with 7 bases aligning to TRBD1. The clonotype originates from a human donor with Susac syndrome. The sample comprised CD8+ T cells from PBMCs. The CDR3 nucleotides are TGCGCCAGCAGCCAAGTCCACCCCCGGACAGGATACAATGAGCAGTTCTTC. Amino acid sequence: CASSQVHPRTGYNEQFF.